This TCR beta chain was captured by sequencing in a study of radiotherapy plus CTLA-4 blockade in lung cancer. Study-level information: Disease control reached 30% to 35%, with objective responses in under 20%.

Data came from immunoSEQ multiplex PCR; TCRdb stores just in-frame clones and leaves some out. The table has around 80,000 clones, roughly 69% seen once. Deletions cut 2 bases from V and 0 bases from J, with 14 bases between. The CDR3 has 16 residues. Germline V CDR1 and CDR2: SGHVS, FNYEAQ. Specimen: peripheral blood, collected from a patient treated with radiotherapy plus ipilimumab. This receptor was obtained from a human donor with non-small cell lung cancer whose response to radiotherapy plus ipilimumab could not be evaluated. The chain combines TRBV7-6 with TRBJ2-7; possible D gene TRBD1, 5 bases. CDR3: CASSLRAGPSSYEQYF. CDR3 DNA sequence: TGTGCCAGCAGCTTACGGGCAGGGCCCAGCTCCTACGAGCAGTACTTC.